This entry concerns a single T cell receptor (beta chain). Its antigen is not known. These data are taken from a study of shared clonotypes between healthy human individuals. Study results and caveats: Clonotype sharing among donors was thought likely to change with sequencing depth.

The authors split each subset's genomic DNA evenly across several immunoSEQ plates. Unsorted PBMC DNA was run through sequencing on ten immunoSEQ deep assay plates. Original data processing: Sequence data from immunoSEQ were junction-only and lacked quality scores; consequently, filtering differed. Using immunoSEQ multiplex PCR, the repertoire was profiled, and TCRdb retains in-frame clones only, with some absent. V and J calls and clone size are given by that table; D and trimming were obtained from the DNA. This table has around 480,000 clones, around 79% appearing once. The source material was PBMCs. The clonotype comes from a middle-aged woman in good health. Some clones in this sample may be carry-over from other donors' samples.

The CDR3 region is CASSSPGRVGGHRETQYF. The CDR3 region has the DNA TGTGCCAGTAGTAGCCCGGGCCGAGTAGGCGGGCATCGGGAGACCCAGTACTTC. The chain employs TRBV19 and TRBJ2-5; a weak D match, TRBD2 (5 bases). This CDR3 comprises 18 residues. Trimming cost V 4 bases and J 5 bases, with 26 bases left between them. The V gene's germline CDR1 is LNHDA and CDR2 SQIVND (reference sequence).